The rows below give T cell receptor beta chains drawn from one sample of a study of shared clonotypes between healthy human individuals. Here immunoSEQ multiplex PCR was the method, and the copy in TCRdb shows in-frame clones only, minus some. This table has a few million clones, around 90% appearing once. Material for sequencing was naive CD4+ T cells sorted from blood. The receptor source for this set is a man between 18 and 29 years old in good health. CDR3s include the opening cysteine and the closing phenylalanine or tryptophan. The D gene is left open where the match is weak. For some rows the clone size is stated as once, few or many, or as a class when expanded; others skip it.

d_call	v_call	j_call	clone_size	cdr3_nt	cdr3_aa
.	TRBV5-1	TRBJ1-3	.	TGCGCCAGCAGCTTGGCCAAGCTTCCGGGAAACACCATATATTTT	CASSLAKLPGNTIYF
.	TRBV10-2	TRBJ2-5	.	TGCGCCAGCAGTGAGACAAGGTTTCGGCTGGTAAGCCAAGAGACCCAGTACTTC	CASSETRFRLVSQETQYF
.	TRBV6-6	TRBJ2-7	.	TGTGCCAGCAGTTACTCGAGTCTAGCGTCTCTCTACGAGCAGTACTTC	CASSYSSLASLYEQYF
.	TRBV6-1	TRBJ2-7	.	TGTGCCAGCAGTGAATTTGAGTCCTACGAGCAGTACTTC	CASSEFESYEQYF
.	TRBV6-5	TRBJ2-3	.	TGTGCCAGCAGTTACGGTTCCCGCCCAGATACGCAGTATTTT	CASSYGSRPDTQYF
TRBD1	TRBV28	TRBJ1-4	.	TGTGCCAGCAGTTCCAAAAAGGGACAGGGGAAAGAAAAACTGTTTTTT	CASSSKKGQGKEKLFF
.	TRBV9	TRBJ1-1	.	TGTGCCAGCAGCGTGGGGTCAGCGAACACTGAAGCTTTCTTT	CASSVGSANTEAFF
TRBD1	TRBV27	TRBJ1-1	.	TGTGCCAGCAGTCTGGGACAGGGGCCTCGGAACACTGAAGCTTTCTTT	CASSLGQGPRNTEAFF
TRBD1	TRBV19	TRBJ2-2	.	TGTGCCAGTACCCCCAGGGGGACCAGAGGAGCCGGGGAGCTGTTTTTT	CASTPRGTRGAGELFF
.	TRBV30	TRBJ1-1	.	TGTGCCTGGAGTGTTATACCGAACACTGAAGCTTTCTTT	CAWSVIPNTEAFF
TRBD1	TRBV18	TRBJ2-7	once	TGTGCCAGCTCACCTGGGACAGGGCGCGACGAGCAGTACTTC	CASSPGTGRDEQYF
TRBD1	TRBV9	TRBJ2-4	.	TGTGCCAGCAGCCCAGAAAAGACAGGGCCCGGCATTCAGTACTTC	CASSPEKTGPGIQYF
.	TRBV2	TRBJ1-1	.	TGTGCCAGCAGGGGGCCAGGAGACACTGAAGCTTTCTTT	CASRGPGDTEAFF
.	TRBV7-2	TRBJ1-1	.	TGTGCCAGCAGCTTATTCTCCAGTAACACTGAAGCTTTCTTT	CASSLFSSNTEAFF
.	TRBV27	TRBJ2-1	.	TGTGCCAGCAGTTCCCAGGGGAATGAGCAGTTCTTC	CASSSQGNEQFF
.	TRBV7-2	TRBJ2-7	once	TGTGCCAGCAGCTTACGGTCGGGACGGAGCTCCTACGAGCAGTACTTC	CASSLRSGRSSYEQYF
.	TRBV5-6	TRBJ1-6	once	TGTGCCAGCAGCTACGGGAATTCACCCCTCCACTTT	CASSYGNSPLHF
TRBD2	TRBV5-8	TRBJ2-3	.	TGTGCCAGCAGCACCGGGACTAGCGGTTATACAGATACGCAGTATTTT	CASSTGTSGYTDTQYF
.	TRBV7-8	TRBJ1-5	.	TGTGCCAGTGCCCCGGACAGCCTTAATCAGCCCCAGCATTTT	CASAPDSLNQPQHF
.	TRBV6-5	TRBJ1-4	.	TGTGCCAGCAGTACCTTGACGGGAAGAAATGAAAAACTGTTTTTT	CASSTLTGRNEKLFF
.	TRBV6-6	TRBJ2-2	.	TGTGCCAGCAGCCAGACAGTACGGAACACCGGGGAGCTGTTTTTT	CASSQTVRNTGELFF
.	TRBV5-1	TRBJ1-5	once	TGCGCCAGCAGCCTAGATAGCAATCAGCCCCAGCATTTT	CASSLDSNQPQHF
TRBD2	TRBV11-2	TRBJ2-7	once	TGTGCCAGCAGCTTAGTGGGACTAGCGGGGGGAGAGCAGTACTTC	CASSLVGLAGGEQYF
TRBD1	TRBV18	TRBJ2-1	.	TGTGCCAGCTCACGGGGACAGGGGAGCTCCTACAATGAGCAGTTCTTC	CASSRGQGSSYNEQFF
.	TRBV6-5	TRBJ2-5	.	TGTGCCAGCAGTACCCCAGGGTTGGAGACCCAGTACTTC	CASSTPGLETQYF
.	TRBV7-9	TRBJ2-5	.	TGTGCCAGCAGCCCCACAGGGTCTGGAGAGACCCAGTACTTC	CASSPTGSGETQYF
TRBD2	TRBV5-1	TRBJ2-5	.	TGCGCCAGCAGCTTGGAGGGACTAGCGGGGAGTGAGACCCAGTACTTC	CASSLEGLAGSETQYF
TRBD1	TRBV18	TRBJ1-1	.	TGTGCCAGCTCTCCCGGGACAGGGCCCACTGAAGCTTTCTTT	CASSPGTGPTEAFF
.	TRBV7-2	TRBJ2-1	.	TGTGCCAGCAGCTCGTCGTGGGCGGCGTCGTTGAACAATGAGCAGTTCTTC	CASSSSWAASLNNEQFF
TRBD1	TRBV19	TRBJ1-3	.	TGTGCCAGTATAGCGGACAGGGGACTTGGAGCTGGAAACACCATATATTTT	CASIADRGLGAGNTIYF
.	TRBV6-1	TRBJ1-1	.	TGTGCCAGCAGTAAATTGACGGGGAACACTGAAGCTTTCTTT	CASSKLTGNTEAFF
TRBD2	TRBV10-1	TRBJ2-3	.	TGCGCCAGCGCCCGGGGGGGCCTAACAGATACGCAGTATTTT	CASARGGLTDTQYF
.	TRBV6-1	TRBJ1-1	.	TGTGCCAGCAGTGATCTCGGTATGAACACTGAAGCTTTCTTT	CASSDLGMNTEAFF
TRBD2	TRBV4-2	TRBJ2-2	.	TGTGCCAGCAGCCAAGATCGACTAGCGGGGATCACCGGGGAGCTGTTTTTT	CASSQDRLAGITGELFF
.	TRBV15	TRBJ2-1	.	TGTGCCACCAGCAGGAGCTTAGGAGGGGATGAGCAGTTCTTC	CATSRSLGGDEQFF
TRBD1	TRBV7-2	TRBJ2-6	.	TGTGCCAGCAGCTTTGGACAGGGGACGACTGGGGCCAACGTCCTGACTTTC	CASSFGQGTTGANVLTF
.	TRBV5-1	TRBJ1-2	once	TGCGCCAGCAGCTCCCGTGAGAGGGGATTAGACTATGGCTACACCTTC	CASSSRERGLDYGYTF
.	TRBV7-3	TRBJ2-5	.	TGTGCCAGCAGCTTAAGTGTCGGGCCCCAAGAGACCCAGTACTTC	CASSLSVGPQETQYF
.	TRBV11-3	TRBJ1-4	.	TGTGCCAGGACCCCAGTAACTAATGAAAAACTGTTTTTT	CARTPVTNEKLFF
.	TRBV28	TRBJ2-5	once	TGTGCCAGCAGTCCCCACCCCAGGGAGACCCAGTACTTC	CASSPHPRETQYF
TRBD1	TRBV5-1	TRBJ2-2	.	TGCGCCAGCAGCCGCGAGGGACAGGGCTACACCGGGGAGCTGTTTTTT	CASSREGQGYTGELFF
.	TRBV27	TRBJ1-2	.	TGTGCCAGCGGGAGGGGCGTAGGTAGCTATGGCTACACCTTC	CASGRGVGSYGYTF
.	TRBV18	TRBJ1-6	.	TGTGCCAGCTCACTAGGACAGTTAACTAATTCACCCCTCCACTTT	CASSLGQLTNSPLHF
.	TRBV5-1	TRBJ2-3	.	TGCGCCAGCAGCTTGTATCGGGGCACAGATACGCAGTATTTT	CASSLYRGTDTQYF
.	TRBV13	TRBJ1-2	.	TGTGCCAGCAGCTTAGGTATTACAGGGAACTATGGCTACACCTTC	CASSLGITGNYGYTF
.	TRBV9	TRBJ2-7	.	TGTGCCAGCAGCGTAGACGGGAGCACCTACGAGCAGTACTTC	CASSVDGSTYEQYF